The 2 T cell receptor beta chains reported below all come from one sample, sequenced in a study of regulatory T cells in long-lasting Graves disease. The time point: persistent/refractory GD, antithyroid drugs over 5 years with positive TRAb. Construction of the TCR library relied on RNA isolated from PBMCs. Arm-PCR with iRepertoire HTBI primers amplified the CDR3 regions for these TCR beta libraries. TCRdb re-called the multiplex PCR reads through MiXCR, storing one row per CDR3 protein. Of 500,000 to 700,000 distinct CDR3 sequences listed, 25% to 35% are singletons. The specimen comprised peripheral blood mononuclear cells (PBMCs), sampled when the disease was refractory, from a patient treated with antithyroid drugs. Receptor source: a female donor with Graves disease.

The rearrangement joins TRBV11-2 to TRBJ2-5; 8 nucleotides align to TRBD1. Looked up from germline, CDR1 is SGHAT and CDR2 is FQNNGV. V dropped 4 bases and J dropped 4; count of bases not matched to a gene: 17. CDR3 length: 18 residues. CDR3 sequence (DNA): TGTGCCAGCAGCTCGGTGACAGGGGCCCCAACCCCGCTAGAGACCCAGTACTTC. Its translation is CASSSVTGAPTPLETQYF.

The chain joins TRBV30 to TRBJ1-2, with no clear D. CDR1 and CDR2 (germline): GTSNPN, SVGIG (reference sequence). This CDR3 is built from 17 residues. V lost 3 bases to trimming and J lost 2 bases, with 22 bases between them. The CDR3 is CAWSVVVSEVWNYGYTF. The CDR3 DNA follows: TGTGCCTGGAGCGTAGTGGTGTCAGAGGTGTGGAACTATGGCTACACCTTC.